The sequence of this TCR beta chain was determined in a study of shared T cell receptors in the human thymus. V was pared by 4 bases and J by 9 bases, with 12 bases of the junction left unmatched. The CDR3 has 16 residues. Germline assignment: CDR1 SGDLS and CDR2 YYNGEE. The table lists this clone with a few counts. TCRdb keeps only in-frame clones here, not all; method: immunoSEQ multiplex PCR. The data hold some 700,000 clones, with approximately 85% observed a single time. The sample also formed part of further work on human thymus T cells. That source reports: Healthy Finnish infants undergoing corrective surgery for congenital heart defects were used as donors. Resections obtained during corrective heart surgery supplied the thymus tissue.

Source material: thymocytes. The sequence came from a girl less than two years old with a congenital heart defect. The V gene is TRBV9, the J gene TRBJ1-6; 8 nucleotides agree with TRBD1. This chain's CDR3 is CASSFHTRTGSSPLHF. In nucleotides, the CDR3 is TGTGCCAGCAGCTTCCATACAAGGACAGGGAGTTCACCCCTCCACTTT.